The 10 T cell receptor beta chains given below trace back to one sample, sequenced in a study of graft-versus-host responses after intestinal transplantation. Both intraepithelial and lamina propria lymphocytes were released by processing graft tissue. Generated by immunoSEQ multiplex PCR, the TCRdb table keeps only in-frame clones and is missing some. Of approximately 15,000 clones listed, around 69% were seen once; the top ten hold approximately 3.5%. The specimen comprised ileum tissue, sampled 14 days after transplant. All receptors derive from a human patient who received an intestinal transplant, so some T cells may come from the graft donor.

This chain connects TRBV5-1 to TRBJ2-2, with a possible D match to TRBD1 (5 bases). The CDR3 loop spans 15 amino acids. Germline CDR1 and CDR2: SGHRS and YFSETQ. Trimming left V 4 bases short and J 0 bases short, with 10 bases between. For the CDR3, the DNA is TGCGCCAGCAGCCAGTGGACAACGAACACCGGGGAGCTGTTTTTT. Protein: CASSQWTTNTGELFF. Variable domain in full (rest from reference TRBV5-1 and TRBJ2-2): KAGVTQTPRYLIKTRGQQVTLSCSPISGHRSVSWYQQTPGQGLQFLFEYFSETQRNKGNFPGRFSGRQFSNSRSEMNVSTLELGDSALYLCASSQWTTNTGELFFGEGSRLTVL.

This clone turned up a few times. The rearrangement joins TRBV6-5 to TRBJ1-5, with a possible D match to TRBD1 (5 bases). The V gene lost 2 bases and the J gene lost 3 bases, with 5 bases spanning the gap. Germline CDR1 MNHEY, CDR2 SVGAGI. The CDR3 runs to 13 residues. The CDR3 loop is CASSYGANQPQHF. The CDR3 bases are TGTGCCAGCAGTTACGGGGCCAATCAGCCCCAGCATTTT.

Details on this clone: The same CDR3 also results from other DNA sequences found in this sample. The J gene is TRBJ2-7, the V gene TRBV4-2, with 7 bases fitting TRBD1. V was pared by 4 bases and J by 6 bases, with 6 bases of the junction left unmatched. The CDR3 is made up of 13 amino acids. The germline gives CDR1 LGHNA, CDR2 YNFKEQ. The CDR3 region has the DNA TGTGCCAGCAGCCGAACTACAGGGGCCGAGCAGTACTTC. Translation gives CASSRTTGAEQYF.

This clone was seen a single time. V gene TRBV29-1 combines with J gene TRBJ2-1; D may be TRBD1 (5 bases). The ends were cut back, 3 bases at V and 8 bases at J, with 17 bases in the middle. The CDR3 has 14 residues. From germline, CDR1 is SQVTM and CDR2 ANQGSEA. The CDR3 nucleotides read TGCAGCGTTGAGGACACGTTTCGTGGCGATGAGCAGTTCTTC. Translating it yields CSVEDTFRGDEQFF.

The chain is built from TRBV21-1 and TRBJ2-7; TRBD2, the table's D call, was not compared with the DNA. TRBV21-1 is reported as a pseudogene. CDR3 length: 19 residues. The CDR3 nucleotides are TGTGCCAGCAGCAAAGCGGGCACTAGCGGGAGGCGGCTCAACTACGAGCAGTACTTC. Translated, it gives CASSKAGTSGRRLNYEQYF.

This chain joins TRBV19 and TRBJ2-5; 8 nucleotides align to TRBD2. Germline lookup yields CDR1 LNHDA and CDR2 SQIVND (reference sequence). There are 17 residues in the CDR3. V was clipped by 3 bases and J by 3 bases; unmatched bases: 12. CDR3 sequence reads: CASSIRASGSRKETQYF. The CDR3 nucleotides are TGTGCCAGTAGTATTCGGGCTAGCGGGTCGAGGAAAGAGACCCAGTACTTC.

The V gene is TRBV7-9, the J gene TRBJ2-1; the match to TRBD1 covers 10 bases. Germline CDR1 SEHNR, CDR2 FQNEAQ (reference sequence). The trim removed 5 bases at V and 8 bases at J, leaving 12 bases unmatched. The CDR3 sequence is 16 residues long. The CDR3 nucleotides are TGTGCCAGCAGCCCCCGACAGGGGGCACGGGTCGATGAGCAGTTCTTC. Translated, it gives CASSPRQGARVDEQFF.

This clone was detected only a few times. The chain joins TRBV19 to TRBJ1-1; the D is unclear. CDR1 and CDR2 (germline): LNHDA, SQIVND (reference sequence). The CDR3 has 14 residues. V was trimmed by 2 bases and J by 3 bases, leaving 10 bases between them. CDR3 residues: CASSIKSRYTEAFF. The CDR3 DNA sequence: TGTGCCAGTAGTATAAAGTCGCGGTACACTGAAGCTTTCTTT.

In DNA form, the CDR3 reads TGCGCCAGCAGCCACCGTACGGGACAGGGTGCAGATACGCAGTATTTT. Translating it yields CASSHRTGQGADTQYF. The V call is TRBV5-1, the J call TRBJ2-3, with TRBD1 matching over 9 bases. The J segment lost 4 bases and the V segment lost 4 bases, leaving 10 bases of the junction unmatched. Germline CDR1 and CDR2: SGHRS and YFSETQ. The CDR3 loop spans 16 amino acids.

The CDR3: CASSPSSLGQSLYGYTF. The CDR3 DNA reads TGTGCCAGCAGCCCATCGTCCCTGGGACAGTCCCTCTATGGCTACACCTTC. This sequence joins TRBV7-3 and TRBJ1-2; 7 nucleotides line up with TRBD1. CDR3 length: 17 amino acids. With V trimmed by 5 bases and J by 4 bases, 16 bases remained unmatched. CDR1 is SGHTA, CDR2 FQGTGA, per germline.